Included here is one TCR beta chain sequence, with context. Its antigen has not been determined. No base qualities exist here, and no much larger clone lies one base off it. In the prospective study, participants were roughly 18 to 100 years old, resided in approximately 22 geographic areas of the United States, and were enrolled through a virtual design. To assign participants to cohorts, the prospective study relied on clinical history that participants themselves reported in a screening survey and a study questionnaire. Exposed participants had been in contact, within 2 weeks of entering the study, with a person who had a PCR-confirmed or clinician-diagnosed case of COVID-19. Mobile phlebotomists in the prospective study collected whole blood, serum and a nasopharyngeal or oropharyngeal swab from every participant. Over a roughly two-month period, participants in the prospective study had the option of providing additional blood draws and questionnaires. Blood samples from the prospective study were shipped frozen or at room temperature prior to DNA extraction.

From a lookup of the germline V gene (reference sequence), CDR1 and CDR2 are MNHEY and SMNVEV. CDR3 length: 14 amino acids, cysteine to phenylalanine. The kept DNA is CDR3 alone, 42 bases in frame from the first base. V is shortened by 0 bases, J by 5 bases, and the region joining them spans 7 bases. The immunoSEQ Assay, a bias-controlled multiplex PCR, was used to amplify TCRbeta CDR3 regions from genomic DNA. The paper's data handling went like this. Within the assay, amplification of reference gene primers was used to estimate how many nucleated cells each sample contained. To quantify the absolute abundance of each unique TCRbeta CDR3 rearrangement, sequence reads were collapsed and filtered. For each sample, productive Simpson clonality was calculated as the square root of Simpson's diversity index over productive rearrangements. Drawn from immuneACCESS, this table holds only the in-frame rearrangements with V and J called that TCRdb kept. Clones are partly lost; checked studies trace under half to an unresolved V gene and leave the rest unexplained. V, J and clone size are those of that table, while D and trimming were read from the DNA. This sample has over 200,000 clones in its table, and over 70% of those were observed once. Clones ranked in the top ten supply over 3.5% of the sample.

These data originate in a study of blood T cell repertoires in COVID-19 (TCRdb year 2020). As for the study more broadly: Collaborator samples came from the United States, Italy and Spain and covered acute and convalescent phases of COVID-19. The prospective study material was composed of cDNA or gDNA derived from T cells, B-cell-depleted T cells, or PBMCs. The dataset comprised deeply sampled blood TCRbeta repertoires from subjects exposed to, actively infected with, or recovered from COVID-19. The repertoires were released in a freely available public database intended as a resource for research on the immune response to SARS-CoV-2. The samples were drawn from the first 160 participants of the ongoing ImmuneRACE study and from more than 1,000 subjects provided by 6 global collaborators. The sample metadata nearly always contained a de-identified subject ID, COVID-19 status, age in years and sex. Where available, HLA class I and class II types were obtained from metadata supplied by the sample provider rather than from assay-based typing.

Beyond this particular receptor, the publication reports: Clinical and demographic metadata were provided uncurated, with the amount varying by source and participant.

The rearrangement combines TRBV27 with TRBJ2-2; the D segment could be TRBD1, given 5 matching bases. The TCR was taken from a woman in her thirties who had been exposed to COVID-19. Sequencing used PBMCs or T cells enriched from blood (not recorded which). The CDR3 here reads CASSLSPGTGELFF. The DNA sequence is TGTGCCAGCAGTTTATCTCCAGGGACCGGGGAGCTGTTTTTT.